One and the same sample provided the 12 T cell receptor beta chains below, sequenced in a study of shared clonotypes between healthy human individuals. Terminally differentiated effector memory CD45RA+ cells were left out of the naive CD8 fraction, which was CD45RO-negative and positively selected for CCR7. TCRdb's copy holds only in-frame clones and misses some; the assay was immunoSEQ multiplex PCR. Of nearly 2 million clones in the sample, about 95% were seen once. Sequencing was done on a sample of naive CD8+ T cells sorted from blood. The origin of the receptors is a young man in good health.

This chain uses TRBV28 with TRBJ1-4; 9 nucleotides agree with TRBD1. The trim removed 1 base at V and 10 bases at J, leaving 7 bases unmatched. This CDR3 has 15 amino acids. CDR1 and CDR2 from the germline V gene are MDHEN and SYDVKM. CDR3 coding DNA: TGTGCCAGCAGTTTATTGGGGACAGGGCCTACAAAACTGTTTTTT. Translation: CASSLLGTGPTKLFF.

Details on this clone: The same CDR3 is also encoded by other DNA sequences in this sample. This rearrangement joins TRBV30 to TRBJ2-1; D unresolved. Germline loops: CDR1 GTSNPN, CDR2 SVGIG (reference sequence). Trimming removed 2 bases at V and 0 bases at J, with 5 bases between. The CDR3 is made up of 13 amino acids. The CDR3: CAWSLGSYNEQFF. CDR3 nucleotides: TGTGCCTGGAGTCTCGGCTCCTACAATGAGCAGTTCTTC.

The J gene is TRBJ2-7, the V gene TRBV12-5; D remains ambiguous. This CDR3 region has 12 residues. Between the trimmed V and J ends, which lost 1 base and 6 bases, there was a span of 7 bases. Germline loops: CDR1 LGHNT, CDR2 FRNRAP. The CDR3 DNA sequence: TGTGCTAGTGGTTTGGAGGGCTCCGAGCAGTACTTC. This codes for CASGLEGSEQYF.

The genes are TRBV5-6 and TRBJ1-2; D might be TRBD1 (5 bases). The CDR3 covers 15 residues. Germline lookup yields CDR1 SGHDT and CDR2 YYEEEE. Trimming took 0 bases from V and 0 from J, leaving 9 bases between them. In DNA, the CDR3 is TGTGCCAGCAGCTTGGTGACAGCTGCTAACTATGGCTACACCTTC. Amino acids: CASSLVTAANYGYTF.

The chain links TRBV18 to TRBJ2-5; D not certain. Trimming stripped 3 bases from V and 5 bases from J, with 19 bases between. Germline loops: CDR1 KGHSH, CDR2 LQKENI. The CDR3 loop spans 16 amino acids. The chain's CDR3 is CASSPLVGNPPETQYF. As DNA, the CDR3 is TGTGCCAGCTCACCGTTGGTTGGCAACCCCCCGGAGACCCAGTACTTC.

CDR3 sequence reads: CASSVGGADTEAFF. CDR3 coding DNA: TGTGCCAGCAGTGTAGGAGGGGCGGACACTGAAGCTTTCTTT. V is TRBV2 and J is TRBJ1-1, with D maybe TRBD1 (5 bases). V dropped 4 bases and J dropped 3 bases, with 12 bases sitting between them. Germline values: CDR1 SNHLY, CDR2 FYNNEI. This CDR3 has 14 residues.

V usage is TRBV18 and J usage is TRBJ2-7; perhaps TRBD1 as D (6 bases). CDR1 is KGHSH, CDR2 LQKENI, per germline. This CDR3 spans 15 amino acids. Trimming cost V 5 bases and J 3 bases, with 17 bases left between them. The chain's CDR3 is CASSKTGDGFYEQYF. As DNA, the CDR3 is TGTGCCAGCTCAAAGACAGGAGATGGGTTCTACGAGCAGTACTTC.

The chain recombines TRBV9 with TRBJ1-1, with TRBD1 matching 9 bases. Trimming cost V 3 bases and J 3 bases; bases outside gene matches: 12. CDR3 size: 17 residues. Germline V CDR1 and CDR2: SGDLS, YYNGEE. CDR3: CASSDGTGISGDTEAFF. Here the CDR3 DNA reads TGTGCCAGCAGCGACGGGACAGGGATCTCCGGCGACACTGAAGCTTTCTTT.

The chain couples TRBV5-4 to TRBJ2-7, with 7 bases matching TRBD1. Trimming took 4 bases from V and 3 from J; bases not matched to a gene: 7. The CDR3 has 14 residues. The V gene's germline CDR1 is SGHNT and CDR2 YYREEE (reference sequence). For the CDR3, the DNA is TGTGCCAGCAGCCCCGACAGGGAAAGCTACGAGCAGTACTTC. It specifies CASSPDRESYEQYF.

This sequence joins TRBV5-1 and TRBJ1-1, with D possibly TRBD1 on 5 matching bases. Trimming removed 1 base from V and 7 bases from J, with 14 bases in between. Germline V gene data show CDR1 as SGHRS and CDR2 as YFSETQ. This CDR3 comprises 14 residues. The CDR3 protein is CASSLSGDWGEAFF. CDR3 DNA: TGCGCCAGCAGCTTGTCGGGGGATTGGGGTGAAGCTTTCTTT.

The chain uses TRBV19 and TRBJ2-1, with TRBD2 identical over 8 bases. V lost 3 bases, J lost 8 bases, and 9 bases stayed unmatched. CDR1 LNHDA and CDR2 SQIVND come from the germline V gene (reference sequence). CDR3 length: 15 amino acids. In DNA form, the CDR3 reads TGTGCCAGTAGTATTGAAGCGGGAGCTGTCGATGAGCAGTTCTTC. Protein product: CASSIEAGAVDEQFF.

This clone appeared once. V is TRBV7-8 and J is TRBJ2-1; 8 positions match TRBD1. Trimming cost V 5 bases and J 9 bases; bases outside gene matches: 12. The V gene's germline CDR1 is SGHVS and CDR2 FQNEAQ. The CDR3 has 15 residues. For the CDR3, the DNA is TGTGCCAGCAGCCTCTCGGGCAGGGGGCATCTTGAGCAGTTCTTC. It specifies CASSLSGRGHLEQFF.